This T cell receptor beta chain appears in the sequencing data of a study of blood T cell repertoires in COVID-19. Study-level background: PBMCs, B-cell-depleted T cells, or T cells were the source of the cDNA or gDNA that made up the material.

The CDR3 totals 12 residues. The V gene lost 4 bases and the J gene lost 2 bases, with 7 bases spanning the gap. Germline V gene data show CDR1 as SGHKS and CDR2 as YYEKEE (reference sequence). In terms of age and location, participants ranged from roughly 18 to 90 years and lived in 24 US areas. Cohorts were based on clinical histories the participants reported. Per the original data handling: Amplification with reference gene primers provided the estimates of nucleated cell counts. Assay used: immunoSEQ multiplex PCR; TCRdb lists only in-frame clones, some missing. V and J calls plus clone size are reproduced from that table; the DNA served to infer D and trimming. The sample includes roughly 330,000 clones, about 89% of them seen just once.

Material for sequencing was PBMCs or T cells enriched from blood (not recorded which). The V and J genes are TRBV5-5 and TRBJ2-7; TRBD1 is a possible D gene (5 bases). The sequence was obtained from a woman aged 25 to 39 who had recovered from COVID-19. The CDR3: CASSPGTYEQYF. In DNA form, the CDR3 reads TGTGCCAGCAGCCCAGGGACCTACGAGCAGTACTTC.